The T cell receptor beta chain described here comes from a study of CD8 T cells in Susac syndrome (dated 2019 in TCRdb). Concerning the study at large: Whether CD8+ T cell activation and differentiation in Susac syndrome was antigen driven was tested using repertoire sequencing. Overall results and qualifications from the work: The number of individuals in the TCR sequencing and HLA analysis was recognized as being relatively small.

Peripheral blood CD8+ and CD4+ T cells from healthy donors, Susac syndrome patients and multiple sclerosis patients were profiled using high-throughput TCR beta sequencing. The healthy donors served as controls matched for age and sex. Bulk CD8+ and CD4+ T cells were purified magnetically by negative isolation, whereas CD8+ TEMRA cells were enriched by FACS. Blood was collected in EDTA tubes and processed within 24 hours, with PBMCs isolated through density gradient centrifugation. PBMCs intended for TCR sequencing were cryopreserved in liquid nitrogen and were subsequently thawed in a 37 degrees C water bath. A purity of at least 90% was achieved for sorted or isolated CD4+, CD8+ and CD8+ TEMRA cells. As to this clonotype: Its antigen is currently not known. Qualities for individual bases were not recorded, and no much larger clone is one base off.

At the junction V is shortened by 2 bases and J by 6 bases, with 17 bases in between. Taken from cysteine to phenylalanine, the CDR3 has 16 residues. The sequence is cut down to CDR3 DNA, 48 bases in frame from base 1. RNA was extracted using the RNeasy kit, and roughly 0.5 to 1 microgram was reverse transcribed with random hexamers. The immunoSEQ multiplex PCR assay, which covers 54 Vbeta and 13 Jbeta segments, was used to amplify TCR beta CDR3 regions. To correct PCR amplification bias, a synthetic template baseline was used for both primer optimization and computational correction. The original methods were these. Reads were assigned to V, D and J genes according to IMGT and analyzed in immunoSEQ Analyzer, with only productive sequences retained. Clonality was computed as one minus Shannon entropy normalized by log2 of the number of productive unique sequences. For each patient and control, public and private clones were evaluated among the 100 most prevalent clones. A clone was defined as Susac-specific if it was absent from the healthy and MS cohorts, from over 1,000 published viral clones and from other ImmuneACCESS disease sequences. Using fastp trimming at Q25 and MiXCR clonotype assembly, TCRdb reanalyzed the public sequencing data and kept in-frame beta chains. Rows merge per CDR3 protein into single entries with the most common DNA and genes. V and J calls and clone size were set by TCRdb, not the authors. This sample gives under 200,000 distinct CDR3 sequences in total; 90% to 95% of them show up just once. Around 0.15% of the sample is taken by the ten largest.

Material: CD4+ T cells from PBMCs. This receptor was taken from a human donor in good health. The sequence joins TRBV23-1 to TRBJ1-5; TRBD1 is a weak D gene call, 5 bases matching. TRBV23-1 is marked as an open reading frame, function uncertain. The CDR3: CASSQPRQSWGQPQHF. The DNA reads as follows: TGCGCCAGCAGTCAACCCCGACAGAGTTGGGGTCAGCCCCAGCATTTT.